Here is one T cell receptor (beta chain) with its context. It has no known antigen specificity. Base qualities are not provided; no much larger clone lies one nucleotide away. The same CDR3 also results from other DNA sequences found in this sample. TCRbeta CDR3 regions were amplified from genomic DNA using the immunoSEQ Assay, a bias-controlled multiplex PCR. As for the original processing: Within the assay, amplification of reference gene primers was used to estimate how many nucleated cells each sample contained. To quantify the absolute abundance of each unique TCRbeta CDR3 rearrangement, sequence reads were collapsed and filtered. For each sample, productive Simpson clonality was calculated as the square root of Simpson's diversity index across productive rearrangements. The source is immuneACCESS, and TCRdb retained only in-frame sequences with V and J called. Part of the clones is not carried over; for the studies checked, unresolved V genes explain less than half of this, and the remainder is unexplained. The V and J calls and clone size were taken over from that table, and D and trimming were inferred from the DNA. The sample profile shows 150,000 to 180,000 clones; about 80% of them were found once. The ten largest clones take up about 29% of the sample.

This record belongs to a study of blood T cell repertoires in COVID-19 (dated by TCRdb to 2018 to 2021). In the study overall: Samples from collaborators originated in the United States, Italy and Spain and spanned both the acute and convalescent phases of COVID-19. The prospective study material was composed of cDNA or gDNA derived from T cells, B-cell-depleted T cells, or PBMCs. The dataset comprised deeply sampled blood TCRbeta repertoires from subjects exposed to, actively infected with, or recovered from COVID-19. The repertoires were released in a freely available public database meant as a resource for research on the immune response to SARS-CoV-2. Samples came from the ongoing ImmuneRACE study (first 160 participants) plus 1,254 subjects from 6 global collaborators. Nearly every sample came with metadata listing a de-identified subject ID, COVID-19 status, age in years and sex. Where HLA class I and class II types were available, the types were taken from metadata supplied by the sample provider, not from assay-based typing.

Overall results and qualifications from the work: The amount of clinical and demographic metadata varied by source and participant and was provided uncurated.

Whole blood was collected in K2EDTA tubes by collaborating institutions according to the institutions' own protocols. For TCRbeta analysis, collaborators shipped samples in one of three forms: frozen whole blood, isolated PBMCs, or DNA extracted from either of those sample types. Per the germline V gene, MNHEY is the CDR1 and SVGAGI is the CDR2. V loses 2 bases, J loses 9 bases, and the germline ends lie 11 bases apart. Taken from cysteine to phenylalanine, the CDR3 has 14 residues. The read is trimmed to its CDR3 DNA, 42 bases read in frame from base 1. Specimen: peripheral blood. This sequence uses TRBV6-5 and TRBJ1-6; tentative D gene TRBD1, with 6 bases matching. The sequence came from a woman aged 60-75 years with acute or convalescent COVID-19. The nucleotide sequence reads TGTGCCAGCAGTTACAACAGGGTGGGTTCACCCCTCCACTTT. Translated, it reads CASSYNRVGSPLHF.